This passage covers 10 T cell receptor beta chains from one sample sequenced in a study of PD-1 blockade in classical Hodgkin lymphoma. TCRdb keeps only in-frame clones here, not all; method: immunoSEQ multiplex PCR. The table records 80,000 to 100,000 clones, around 90% of them present only once. No patient escaped relapse after autologous stem cell transplantation, and brentuximab vedotin exposure varied. The starting material was peripheral blood mononuclear cells (PBMCs), obtained at baseline. The receptor set was obtained from a human donor with classical Hodgkin lymphoma.

The chain uses TRBV28 and TRBJ1-2, with 10 bases aligning to TRBD1. In germline, CDR1 is MDHEN, CDR2 SYDVKM. This CDR3 is built from 16 residues. The ends lost 4 bases at V and 5 bases at J; junction bases unmatched: 10. Here the CDR3 DNA reads TGTGCCAGCAGTTCCCTGCTTGACAGGGGGCCGTATGGCTACACCTTC. This translates into CASSSLLDRGPYGYTF.

The V and J genes are TRBV30 and TRBJ2-7, with D perhaps TRBD2 (5 bases). This CDR3 has 11 amino acids. Between the trimmed V and J ends, which lost 7 bases and 0 bases, there was a span of 7 bases. The V gene's germline CDR1 is GTSNPN and CDR2 SVGIG (reference sequence). The CDR3 spells CALGSSYEQYF. For the CDR3, the DNA is TGTGCCTTAGGGAGCTCCTACGAGCAGTACTTC.

The V call is TRBV10-3, the J call TRBJ2-7, with 8 bases lining up with TRBD1. This CDR3 is 15 amino acids long. Germline assignment: CDR1 ENHRY and CDR2 SYGVKD. V was clipped by 6 bases and J by 3 bases; unmatched bases: 10. Here the CDR3 DNA reads TGTGCCATCAGCCTAGACAGGGGCCTCCACTACGAGCAGTACTTC. This codes for CAISLDRGLHYEQYF.

With respect to this clone: The identical CDR3 is also encoded by other nucleotide sequences in the sample. The V call is TRBV6-6, the J call TRBJ1-2; D uncertain. Trimming pared 0 bases from V and 7 bases from J, leaving 9 bases between. Germline CDR1 is MNHNY and CDR2 is SVGAGI (reference sequence). This CDR3 spans 13 amino acids. CDR3 protein: CASSYSGTGGYTF. The CDR3 nucleotides are TGTGCCAGCAGTTACTCGGGTACGGGTGGCTACACCTTC.

The CDR3 sequence: CAWSLGRMNTEAFF. The CDR3 nucleotides are TGTGCCTGGAGTCTAGGAAGGATGAACACTGAAGCTTTCTTT. V usage is TRBV30 and J usage is TRBJ1-1; D is ambiguous. The ends were cut back, 2 bases at V and 0 bases at J, with 10 bases in the middle. Germline assignment: CDR1 GTSNPN and CDR2 SVGIG (reference sequence). The CDR3 is 14 amino acids.

The chain carries TRBV28 and TRBJ1-5; D unclear. Trimming cost V 3 bases and J 4 bases, with 10 bases left between them. CDR3 length: 14 residues. The V gene's germline CDR1 is MDHEN and CDR2 SYDVKM. The CDR3 region is CASSFDGRNQPQHF. In DNA form, the CDR3 reads TGTGCCAGCAGTTTTGATGGACGGAATCAGCCCCAGCATTTT.

This clone was picked up a small number of times. The rearrangement joins TRBV11-2 to TRBJ1-2, with D possibly TRBD1 on 5 matching bases. The CDR3 totals 16 residues. Germline-derived CDR1 and CDR2 are SGHAT and FQNNGV. V dropped 6 bases and J dropped 2 bases, with 19 bases sitting between them. Written as DNA, the CDR3 is TGTGCCAGCAGACCCCTGGGTGAGGGGAACAACTATGGCTACACCTTC. This translates into CASRPLGEGNNYGYTF.

Here the CDR3 reads CASSPAGGPTEAFF. The CDR3 nucleotides read TGTGCCAGCAGCCCAGCGGGCGGACCCACTGAAGCTTTCTTT. The rearrangement links TRBV11-2 to TRBJ1-1; D is ambiguous. The V gene's germline CDR1 is SGHAT and CDR2 FQNNGV. The germline V and J ends were trimmed by 5 bases and 4 bases, with 14 bases remaining between them. The CDR3 consists of 14 residues.

The chain carries TRBV6-4 and TRBJ2-1, with D unclear. The CDR3 is made up of 13 amino acids. V dropped 2 bases and J dropped 4 bases, with 6 bases sitting between them. Germline CDR1 reads MRHNA; CDR2 reads SNTAGT. The CDR3 region has the DNA TGTGCCAGCAGTGACACTCCTTACAATGAGCAGTTCTTC. It codes for CASSDTPYNEQFF.

This clone was picked up one time. The gene calls are TRBV11-2 and TRBJ1-1; tentatively, D is TRBD1 (5 bases). V was trimmed by 6 bases and J by 1 base, leaving 12 bases between them. The germline V gene encodes CDR1 SGHAT and CDR2 FQNNGV. This CDR3 has 14 amino acids. The CDR3 sequence is CASSSGAGNTEAFF. Written as DNA, the CDR3 is TGTGCCAGCAGTTCTGGGGCAGGGAACACTGAAGCTTTCTTT.